This TCR beta chain originates from a study of monozygotic twins with inflammatory bowel disease. For each CDR3 protein, TCRdb gives one entry from its re-call of the 5' RACE reads, without DNA. The sample totals around 380,000 distinct CDR3 sequences. CDR1 and CDR2 (germline): SGHAT, FQDESV (reference sequence). CDR3 length: 22 amino acids. The sample consisted of blood. This receptor was identified in a human donor with ulcerative colitis or Crohn's disease, or a healthy co-twin of an affected twin (not recorded which). The V gene is TRBV11-1, the J gene TRBJ2-1; TCRdb outputs TRBD2, but without DNA this stays unchecked. The CDR3 sequence is CASSLALDPGLAGASSYNEQFF.